The 10 T cell receptor beta chains listed next were all sequenced from one sample in a study of blood T cell repertoires in COVID-19. Clones were read by immunoSEQ multiplex PCR, and TCRdb kept only the in-frame ones, dropping some. The repertoire holds hundreds of thousands of clones, with around nine tenths as singletons. Sequenced input: peripheral blood. These receptors originate from a woman aged 65 to 85 with COVID-19, enrolled during active disease.

The V and J genes are TRBV11-2 and TRBJ1-2, with a possible D match to TRBD1 (5 bases). This CDR3 is built from 14 residues. V was cut by 6 bases and J by 4 bases, with 15 bases left in between. The germline V gene has CDR1 SGHAT and CDR2 FQNNGV. The CDR3: CASREAGPGYGYTF. The CDR3 DNA reads TGTGCCAGCAGGGAAGCGGGGCCGGGCTATGGCTACACCTTC. Drawing the rest from reference TRBV11-2 and TRBJ1-2, the complete variable domain is EAGVAQSPRYKIIEKRQSVAFWCNPISGHATLYWYQQILGQGPKLLIQFQNNGVVDDSQLPKDRFSAERLKGVDSTLKIQPAKLEDSAVYLCASREAGPGYGYTFGSGTRLTVV.

The V and J genes are TRBV14 and TRBJ2-1, with 7 bases that match TRBD2. Trimming at V came to 4 bases and at J to 10 bases, leaving 4 bases not matched to a gene. The CDR3 is 12 residues long. Germline assignment: CDR1 SGHDN and CDR2 FVKESK. CDR3 in DNA: TGTGCCAGCAGCCTGCTGGGGGGGGAGCAGTTCTTC. Encoded protein: CASSLLGGEQFF.

The V gene is TRBV12-3 or TRBV12-4, the J gene TRBJ2-7; D gene uncertain. V gave up 1 base and J gave up 5 bases, with 9 bases separating them. The CDR3 loop spans 13 amino acids. This CDR3 reads CASSLGRNDEQYF. CDR3 DNA: TGTGCCAGCAGTTTAGGGCGGAACGACGAGCAGTACTTC.

The rearrangement uses TRBV4-3 and TRBJ1-1; no reliable D call. CDR1 is LGHNA, CDR2 YSLEER, per germline. The CDR3 spans 15 residues. V was pared by 0 bases and J by 0 bases, with 8 bases between. CDR3 DNA sequence: TGCGCCAGCAGCCAAGAAGGTAGCATGAACACTGAAGCTTTCTTT. Translating gives CASSQEGSMNTEAFF.

The V call is TRBV29-1, the J call TRBJ1-5; TRBD1 might be the D (5 bases). V gave up 7 bases and J gave up 0 bases, with 7 bases separating them. The CDR3 covers 12 residues. Germline V lookup: CDR1 SQVTM, CDR2 ANQGSEA. The CDR3 DNA is TGCAGCGCTCAGGGTAGCAATCAGCCCCAGCATTTT. This sequence encodes CSAQGSNQPQHF.

The chain is built from TRBV5-6 and TRBJ1-5; the match to TRBD1 covers 9 bases. J lost 2 bases, V lost 2 bases, and 2 bases had no gene match. Germline V gives CDR1 SGHDT, CDR2 YYEEEE. The CDR3 length is 15 residues. CDR3 coding DNA: TGTGCCAGCAGCTTATGGACAGGGGGCAATCAGCCCCAGCATTTT. As protein: CASSLWTGGNQPQHF.

V is TRBV7-2 and J is TRBJ1-4; TRBD1 is a possible D gene (6 bases). Trimming removed 5 bases at V and 0 bases at J, with 16 bases between. This CDR3 spans 17 amino acids. In germline, CDR1 is SGHTA, CDR2 FQGNSA. The CDR3 loop is CASSPRQDPTTNEKLFF. CDR3 DNA sequence: TGTGCCAGCAGCCCCAGACAGGACCCAACAACTAATGAAAAACTGTTTTTT.

This clone has just a few counts. In DNA, the CDR3 is TGTGCCAGCAGCTTGGTATCGAACACTGAAGCTTTCTTT. Amino acid sequence: CASSLVSNTEAFF. This chain links TRBV5-4 with TRBJ1-1; D is undetermined. Germline-derived CDR1 and CDR2 are SGHNT and YYREEE (reference sequence). Trimming removed 0 bases from V and 1 base from J, with 4 bases in between. This CDR3 region has 13 residues.

This clone was seen a single time. This sequence joins TRBV12-1 and TRBJ1-6; TRBD1, the D gene given by the table, was not confirmed from the DNA. TRBV12-1 is a pseudogene. The CDR3 is made up of 15 amino acids. Here the CDR3 reads CASSFRDRVMPPLHF. The CDR3 DNA sequence: TGTGCCAGCAGCTTCCGGGACAGGGTCATGCCACCCCTCCACTTT.

The rearrangement joins TRBV4-1 to TRBJ1-6, with a possible D match to TRBD1 (6 bases). Trimming removed 0 bases at V and 5 bases at J, with 11 bases between. The germline gives CDR1 MGHRA, CDR2 YSYEKL. This CDR3 region has 16 residues. The CDR3 is CASSQDGAGDNSPLHF. In DNA, the CDR3 is TGCGCCAGCAGCCAAGATGGTGCAGGGGATAATTCACCCCTCCACTTT.